This T cell receptor beta chain was recorded in a study of shared clonotypes between healthy human individuals. Overall study results and limits: The researchers took only blood, and tissue repertoires probably look different.

About this clone itself: Its antigen is not known.

Naive CD8 cells, CD45RO-negative and positively selected for CCR7, excluded terminally differentiated effector memory CD45RA+ cells. The donors, healthy adults who were HIV-negative, had experienced no recent acute infections or vaccinations. Genomic DNA belonging to each subset was distributed in equal measure over several immunoSEQ plates. Per the authors' pipeline: Filtering differed because ImmunoSEQ produced junction-only sequences that carried no quality scores. The assay was immunoSEQ multiplex PCR, and TCRdb's table has in-frame clones only and misses some. The DNA gave D and trimming, while V, J and clone size come from that table. The table lists around 2,000,000 clones, approximately 94% of them singletons, with roughly 1.1% in the top ten. In germline, CDR1 is SGHTA, CDR2 FQGNSA. The CDR3 runs 15 residues. V shed 2 bases, J shed 6 bases, and the junction held 4 bases outside the gene matches.

The sample taken for sequencing was naive CD8+ T cells sorted from blood. This receptor was taken from a man aged 18 to 30 in good health. V usage is TRBV7-2 and J usage is TRBJ2-3, with TRBD2 matching over 11 bases. The CDR3 sequence: CASSLTSGSLDTQYF. The CDR3 bases are TGTGCCAGCAGCTTAACTAGCGGGAGTTTGGATACGCAGTATTTT.